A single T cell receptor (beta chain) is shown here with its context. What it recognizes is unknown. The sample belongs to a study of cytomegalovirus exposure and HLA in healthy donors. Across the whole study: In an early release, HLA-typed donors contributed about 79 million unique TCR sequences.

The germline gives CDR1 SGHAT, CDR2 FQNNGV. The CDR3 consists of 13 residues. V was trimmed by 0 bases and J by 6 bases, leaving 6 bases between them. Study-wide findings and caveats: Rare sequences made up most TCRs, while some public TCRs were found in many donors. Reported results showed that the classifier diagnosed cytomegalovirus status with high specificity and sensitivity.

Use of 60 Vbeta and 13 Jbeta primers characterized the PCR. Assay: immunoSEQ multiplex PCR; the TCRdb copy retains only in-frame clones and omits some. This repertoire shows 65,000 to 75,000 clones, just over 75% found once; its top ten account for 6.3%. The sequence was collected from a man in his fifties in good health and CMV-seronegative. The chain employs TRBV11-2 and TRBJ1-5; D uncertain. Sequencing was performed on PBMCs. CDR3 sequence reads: CASSLELSQPQHF. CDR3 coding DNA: TGTGCCAGCAGCTTAGAACTTTCTCAGCCCCAGCATTTT.